Each of the 24 T cell receptor beta chains below was sequenced from the same sample in a study of early T cells in non-severe SARS-CoV-2 infection. TCRdb re-analysed the 5' RACE reads in MiXCR, keeping a single row per CDR3 protein. The table shows fewer than 130,000 distinct CDR3 sequences, with around 12% occurring only once. The starting material was whole blood, obtained at baseline. These receptors all come from an adult who was a healthcare worker with PCR-confirmed SARS-CoV-2 infection or an uninfected control (not recorded which).

This clonotype has a handful of counts. The CDR3 loop is CASRSVQGYGYTF. As DNA, the CDR3 is TGTGCCAGCCGCTCAGTGCAGGGGTATGGCTACACCTTC. This sequence joins TRBV12-3 or TRBV12-4 and TRBJ1-2; D perhaps matches TRBD1 (6 bases). The CDR3 sequence is 13 residues long. Trimming took off 8 bases at V and 5 bases at J, with 15 bases between the two ends.

CDR3: CASSPWGGSDGYTF. The CDR3 region has the DNA TGTGCCAGCAGCCCATGGGGGGGCTCTGATGGCTACACCTTC. V is TRBV7-9 and J is TRBJ1-2; TRBD1 is a possible D gene (6 bases). The CDR3 has 14 amino acids. Trimming shortened V by 5 bases and J by 6 bases, and 16 bases separated the two germline ends. The germline gives CDR1 SEHNR, CDR2 FQNEAQ (reference sequence).

This clonotype was seen a handful of times. The chain recombines TRBV12-3 or TRBV12-4 with TRBJ1-2, with D maybe TRBD1 (6 bases). The V gene lost 3 bases and the J gene lost 4 bases, with 12 bases spanning the gap. The CDR3 has 14 amino acids. The CDR3 protein is CASSFDQGGYGYTF. CDR3 in DNA: TGTGCCAGCAGTTTCGACCAAGGGGGCTATGGCTACACCTTC.

This clonotype was found many times. This chain connects TRBV27 to TRBJ2-1, with unresolved D. V gave up 6 bases and J gave up 7 bases, with 16 bases separating them. CDR3 size: 14 residues. The germline CDR1 and CDR2 sequences are MNHEY and SMNVEV (reference sequence). As DNA, the CDR3 is TGTGCCAGCAGGAAAGGCTGGCCCGGGAATGAGCAGTTCTTC. Its protein is CASRKGWPGNEQFF.

This clonotype was counted a few times. The rearrangement links TRBV20-1 to TRBJ2-2; 9 bases agree with TRBD2. Germline CDR1 reads DFQATT; CDR2 reads SNEGSKA (reference sequence). The CDR3 runs to 13 residues. Germline trimming cut 5 bases from V and 13 bases from J; bases unmatched to any gene: 11. CDR3 loop: CSAPRLAEGGLFF. The CDR3 bases are TGCAGTGCTCCGAGACTAGCGGAGGGAGGGCTGTTTTTT.

The rearrangement uses TRBV5-6 and TRBJ1-1; no definite D call. Germline lookup yields CDR1 SGHDT and CDR2 YYEEEE. V dropped 0 bases and J dropped 1 base, with 13 bases sitting between them. This CDR3 is 16 amino acids long. Written as DNA, the CDR3 is TGTGCCAGCAGCTTGGCTCCGGACTGGGGGAACACTGAAGCTTTCTTT. This codes for CASSLAPDWGNTEAFF.

V and J are TRBV7-3 and TRBJ2-7; no reliable D call. Trimming removed 0 bases at V and 2 bases at J, with 2 bases between. The CDR3 is made up of 12 amino acids. CDR1 and CDR2 from the germline V gene are SGHTA and FQGTGA. The CDR3 DNA is TGTGCCAGCAGCTTAACCGCCTACGAGCAGTACTTC. Translation: CASSLTAYEQYF.

The genes are TRBV19 and TRBJ2-7, with 8 bases aligning to TRBD1. The V and J ends lost 7 bases and 2 bases, in that order; junction bases with no gene match: 10. Germline lookup yields CDR1 LNHDA and CDR2 SQIVND (reference sequence). The CDR3 spans 15 residues. CDR3 in amino acids: CASNRDGTGPYEQYF. In nucleotides, the CDR3 is TGTGCCAGTAATAGGGACGGGACAGGACCCTACGAGCAGTACTTC.

This clonotype was picked up a small number of times. The chain combines TRBV5-1 with TRBJ2-5, with unresolved D. V was shortened by 3 bases and J by 5 bases, with 5 bases between the two germline ends. This CDR3 spans 11 amino acids. The germline V gene has CDR1 SGHRS and CDR2 YFSETQ. The CDR3 loop reads CASSWAETQYF. In nucleotides, the CDR3 is TGCGCCAGCAGCTGGGCGGAGACCCAGTACTTC.

The J gene is TRBJ2-3, the V gene TRBV29-1; D is possibly TRBD2 (6 bases). Germline CDR1 reads SQVTM; CDR2 reads ANQGSEA. V was shortened by 7 bases and J by 6 bases, with 17 bases between the two germline ends. CDR3 length equals 13 residues. The CDR3 loop is CSAAHGGADTQYF. The CDR3 nucleotides read TGCAGCGCGGCCCACGGGGGAGCGGATACGCAGTATTTT.

V gene TRBV20-1 combines with J gene TRBJ1-1, with a possible D match to TRBD1 (5 bases). The CDR3 spans 14 residues. The germline V and J ends were trimmed by 2 bases and 10 bases, with 20 bases remaining between them. CDR1 is DFQATT and CDR2 is SNEGSKA in the germline V gene (reference sequence). In DNA, the CDR3 is TGCAGTGCTAGACATACAATTAGACTGGGGGGAGCTTTCTTT. It specifies CSARHTIRLGGAFF.

The gene calls are TRBV20-1 and TRBJ2-3; 10 nucleotides agree with TRBD2. The V gene's germline CDR1 is DFQATT and CDR2 SNEGSKA (reference sequence). There are 16 residues in the CDR3. V lost 0 bases, J lost 5 bases, and 8 bases stayed unmatched. CDR3 in amino acids: CSARDPRTSGKDTQYF. CDR3 DNA: TGCAGTGCTAGAGACCCCCGGACTAGCGGAAAAGATACGCAGTATTTT.

V gene TRBV18 combines with J gene TRBJ2-1; no definite D call. Trimming left V 3 bases short and J 4 bases short, with 19 bases between. Germline values: CDR1 KGHSH, CDR2 LQKENI. There are 17 residues in the CDR3. CDR3 nucleotides: TGTGCCAGCTCACCTCAGAGGACCGTTAATTCTTACAATGAGCAGTTCTTC. Translation: CASSPQRTVNSYNEQFF.

This chain links TRBV7-9 with TRBJ2-3; 9 bases align to TRBD2. The CDR3 totals 17 residues. Trimming removed 6 bases from V and 1 base from J; junction bases left unmatched: 11. Germline V gene data show CDR1 as SEHNR and CDR2 as FQNEAQ (reference sequence). CDR3 DNA: TGTGCCAGCAGTCCGTCTAGCGGGGTCACAGGCACAGATACGCAGTATTTT. Amino acid sequence: CASSPSSGVTGTDTQYF.

This clonotype was counted a few times. The chain employs TRBV12-3 or TRBV12-4 and TRBJ2-6; D perhaps matches TRBD1 (5 bases). Trimming removed 1 base at V and 0 bases at J, with 7 bases between. This CDR3 region has 16 residues. The CDR3 loop reads CASSLGQISGANVLTF. The CDR3 nucleotides are TGTGCCAGCAGTTTAGGACAGATCTCTGGGGCCAACGTCCTGACTTTC.

At least ten counts were recorded for this clonotype. J is TRBJ2-7 and V is TRBV9; perhaps TRBD1 as D (5 bases). This CDR3 is built from 13 residues. Germline V gene lookup returns CDR1 SGDLS and CDR2 YYNGEE. V was cut by 0 bases and J by 5 bases, with 9 bases left in between. In nucleotides, the CDR3 is TGTGCCAGCAGCGTAGGCACGGACAACGAGCAGTACTTC. Translating gives CASSVGTDNEQYF.

This clonotype occurred a few times. The chain links TRBV14 to TRBJ2-1; the match to TRBD2 covers 7 bases. This CDR3 contains 16 residues. The germline gives CDR1 SGHDN, CDR2 FVKESK. J lost 6 bases, V lost 8 bases, and 16 bases had no gene match. The CDR3 DNA reads TGTGCCAGCGGGTCAGCGGGAAGTTGGCAGGGCAATGAGCAGTTCTTC. Translating gives CASGSAGSWQGNEQFF.

The V and J genes are TRBV7-2 and TRBJ2-1, with no clear D. Per germline, CDR1 SGHTA and CDR2 FQGNSA. Trimming removed 5 bases from V and 10 bases from J, with 6 bases in between. The CDR3 consists of 10 residues. The CDR3 protein is CASSQTEQFF. CDR3 bases: TGTGCCAGCAGCCAAACAGAGCAGTTCTTC. Full variable domain (rest looked up from reference TRBV7-2 and TRBJ2-1): GAGVSQSPSNKVTEKGKDVELRCDPISGHTALYWYRQSLGQGLEFLIYFQGNSAPDKSGLPSDRFSAERTGGSVSTLTIQRTQQEDSAVYLCASSQTEQFFGPGTRLTVL.

The chain recombines TRBV6-2 or TRBV6-3 with TRBJ1-1; D may be TRBD1 (5 bases). The CDR3 sequence is 14 residues long. The V gene lost 7 bases and the J gene lost 2 bases, with 14 bases spanning the gap. The germline CDR1 and CDR2 sequences are MNHEY and SVGEGT. The CDR3 sequence is CASNRQGGNTEAFF. CDR3 DNA: TGTGCCAGCAACCGGCAGGGCGGTAACACTGAAGCTTTCTTT.

V and J are TRBV6-5 and TRBJ2-7, with 8 positions matching TRBD1. The trim removed 4 bases at V and 3 bases at J, leaving 5 bases unmatched. Germline values: CDR1 MNHEY, CDR2 SVGAGI. CDR3 length equals 14 residues. CDR3 in amino acids: CASSWNTGGYEQYF. The CDR3 DNA reads as TGTGCCAGCAGTTGGAATACAGGGGGCTACGAGCAGTACTTC.

The chain employs TRBV11-3 and TRBJ2-2; D unclear. CDR3 length equals 12 residues. V gave up 5 bases and J gave up 5 bases, with 6 bases separating them. The germline V gene has CDR1 SGHNT and CDR2 YENEEA. This CDR3 is CASSPMTGELFF. CDR3 coding DNA: TGTGCCAGCAGCCCAATGACCGGGGAGCTGTTTTTT.

This chain connects TRBV19 to TRBJ2-7; the D is unclear. Trimming left V 5 bases short and J 3 bases short, with 14 bases between. The germline V gene has CDR1 LNHDA and CDR2 SQIVND (reference sequence). This CDR3 contains 14 residues. This CDR3 reads CASSPRGSLYEQYF. Written as DNA, the CDR3 is TGTGCCAGTAGTCCCCGCGGATCCCTCTACGAGCAGTACTTC. The variable domain in full, completed from reference TRBV19 and TRBJ2-7, reads DGGITQSPKYLFRKEGQNVTLSCEQNLNHDAMYWYRQDPGQGLRLIYYSQIVNDFQKGDIAEGYSVSREKKESFPLTVTSAQKNPTAFYLCASSPRGSLYEQYFGPGTRLTVT.

This chain connects TRBV3-1 to TRBJ1-5; TRBD1 might be the D (5 bases). This CDR3 region has 17 residues. V dropped 0 bases and J dropped 2 bases, with 14 bases sitting between them. Germline assignment: CDR1 LGHDT and CDR2 YNNKEL (reference sequence). CDR3 sequence (DNA): TGTGCCAGCAGCCAAGATCTCCAGGGAGGTCGCAATCAGCCCCAGCATTTT. It codes for CASSQDLQGGRNQPQHF. Together with reference TRBV3-1 and TRBJ1-5, the CDR3 gives the full variable domain: DTAVSQTPKYLVTQMGNDKSIKCEQNLGHDTMYWYKQDSKKFLKIMFSYNNKELIINETVPNRFSPKSPDKAHLNLHINSLELGDSAVYFCASSQDLQGGRNQPQHFGDGTRLSIL.

The V call is TRBV3-1, the J call TRBJ2-5, with no clear D. The CDR3 is made up of 16 amino acids. Germline V gives CDR1 LGHDT, CDR2 YNNKEL (reference sequence). V shed 5 bases and J shed 1 base, with 17 bases lying between them. The CDR3 coding sequence is TGTGCCAGCAGCTCCCTCGTGGCAGGCTCCCAAGAGACCCAGTACTTC. This gives the protein CASSSLVAGSQETQYF.